The TCR beta chain under discussion was sequenced for a study of blood T cells in healthy people across ages. Study findings and constraints: Considered underestimates were the diversity estimates obtained from one million T cells.

The second PCR ran about 6 to 12 cycles with a sample-barcoded 5' primer and J-beta primers. TCRdb re-called the 5' RACE reads with MiXCR, one entry per CDR3 protein. Of 800,000 to 950,000 distinct CDR3 sequences listed, about 37% are singletons. Trimming left V 5 bases short and J 13 bases short, with 27 bases between. The CDR3 runs 16 residues. Germline CDR1 SGHTA, CDR2 FQGNSA. Comments on this clonotype: As yet, its antigen is unknown.

The receptor was isolated from a man between 18 and 35 years old in good health. Sequencing was performed on blood. This sequence joins TRBV7-2 and TRBJ2-4; perhaps TRBD2 as D (7 bases). The DNA of the CDR3 is TGTGCCAGCAGCGCCCTCGGGCGGGGGCCCTACAATGAGCAGTACTTC. Protein product: CASSALGRGPYNEQYF. The full variable domain, its missing parts supplied by reference TRBV7-2 and TRBJ2-4, is GAGVSQSPSNKVTEKGKDVELRCDPISGHTALYWYRQSLGQGLEFLIYFQGNSAPDKSGLPSDRFSAERTGGSVSTLTIQRTQQEDSAVYLCASSALGRGPYNEQYFGAGTRLSVL.